The rows below give T cell receptor beta chains drawn from one sample of a study of T cell responses to AZD1222 COVID-19 vaccine. Clones were sequenced by immunoSEQ multiplex PCR, and TCRdb holds only the in-frame ones, with some missing. The sample has 150,000 to 200,000 clones, approximately 94% seen once. The sample here was peripheral blood, taken on day 0 of AZD1222 vaccination. These receptors came from an adult in good health. CDR3s include the opening cysteine and the closing phenylalanine or tryptophan. D genes are given only for firm matches. Clone size is stated in some rows and not others, as once, few, many or a class when expanded.

TRBV28,TRBJ1-6,.,.,CASSPGPPVAPLHF,TGTGCCAGCAGTCCGGGACCTCCCGTGGCACCCCTCCACTTT
TRBV6-2/TRBV6-3,TRBJ2-1,.,TRBD2,CASSLAGGLIQFF,TGTGCCAGCAGCCTAGCGGGAGGATTAATACAGTTCTTC
TRBV9,TRBJ1-4,.,.,CASSALGTTNEKLFF,TGTGCCAGCAGCGCCCTTGGGACAACTAATGAAAAACTGTTTTTT
TRBV5-6,TRBJ2-7,.,TRBD2,CASSLMAGEYEQYF,TGTGCCAGCAGCTTGATGGCGGGAGAGTACGAGCAGTACTTC
TRBV5-1,TRBJ2-5,.,TRBD2,CASSSAGGQETQYF,TGCGCCAGCAGCTCCGCGGGAGGACAAGAGACCCAGTACTTC
TRBV5-3,TRBJ2-7,once,.,CARRTRLSYEQYF,TGTGCCAGAAGGACTAGACTTTCTTACGAGCAGTACTTC
TRBV9,TRBJ2-5,.,.,CASSVATAWEETQYF,TGTGCCAGCAGCGTAGCGACAGCTTGGGAAGAGACCCAGTACTTC
TRBV28,TRBJ2-1,.,TRBD2,CASSMGTKDEQFF,TGTGCCAGCAGTATGGGGACTAAGGATGAGCAGTTCTTC
TRBV7-2,TRBJ1-2,.,TRBD1,CASSSGQGAGGYTF,TGTGCCAGCAGCTCCGGACAGGGGGCAGGAGGCTACACCTTC
TRBV24-1,TRBJ2-5,.,.,CATSDAFQETQYF,TGTGCCACCAGTGATGCCTTCCAAGAGACCCAGTACTTC
TRBV19,TRBJ2-7,.,TRBD1,CASSPRDRGGEQYF,TGTGCCAGTAGTCCGCGGGACAGGGGAGGAGAGCAGTACTTC
TRBV3-1/TRBV3-2,TRBJ2-4,.,TRBD1,CASSHRGLNIQYF,TGTGCCAGCAGTCACAGGGGGCTAAACATTCAGTACTTC
TRBV6-5,TRBJ2-1,.,.,CASSMTAFSYNEQFF,TGTGCCAGCAGTATGACAGCGTTCTCCTACAATGAGCAGTTCTTC
TRBV4-2,TRBJ2-2,.,.,CASSQDEGGVGGTGELFF,TGTGCCAGCAGCCAAGATGAGGGGGGCGTTGGAGGAACCGGGGAGCTGTTTTTT
TRBV7-6,TRBJ2-1,once,TRBD2,CASSLAVAGKPNTYNEQFF,TGTGCCAGCAGCTTAGCGGTAGCGGGCAAGCCTAATACCTACAATGAGCAGTTCTTC
TRBV15,TRBJ2-4,.,.,CATSRDSQVAKNIQYF,TGTGCCACCAGCAGAGACTCTCAGGTAGCCAAAAACATTCAGTACTTC
TRBV6-5,TRBJ2-3,.,.,CASSYTNPADTQYF,TGTGCCAGCAGTTACACCAATCCGGCAGATACGCAGTATTTT
TRBV12-3/TRBV12-4,TRBJ1-2,.,.,CASGSGGYGYTF,TGTGCCAGCGGGTCGGGTGGCTATGGCTACACCTTC
TRBV19,TRBJ2-2,once,TRBD2,CASTQLAGVAGELFF,TGTGCCAGTACCCAACTAGCGGGAGTGGCCGGGGAGCTGTTTTTT
TRBV19,TRBJ1-2,.,.,CASSIGQAKLGYTF,TGTGCCAGTAGTATTGGGCAGGCCAAACTCGGCTACACCTTC
TRBV24-1,TRBJ2-7,.,.,CATSDPLAYEQYF,TGTGCCACCAGTGACCCACTTGCCTACGAGCAGTACTTC
TRBV19,TRBJ1-5,once,.,CASSIEIDRRNQPQHF,TGTGCCAGTAGTATAGAGATCGACAGAAGGAATCAGCCCCAGCATTTT
TRBV28,TRBJ1-1,.,TRBD1,CASSTLLRGRTEAFF,TGTGCCAGCAGTACGCTGCTCAGGGGGCGGACTGAAGCTTTCTTT
TRBV7-2,TRBJ1-5,.,.,CASSLEVNSNQPQHF,TGTGCCAGCAGCTTAGAGGTCAATAGCAATCAGCCCCAGCATTTT
TRBV4-1,TRBJ2-3,.,.,CASSQGQGRTSTDTQYF,TGCGCCAGCAGCCAAGGTCAGGGCCGGACTAGCACAGATACGCAGTATTTT
TRBV5-1,TRBJ2-7,.,TRBD2,CASSFGLAFSSYEQYF,TGCGCCAGCAGCTTCGGACTAGCGTTTAGCTCCTACGAGCAGTACTTC
TRBV6-2/TRBV6-3,TRBJ1-2,.,TRBD1,CASSYYRLGTGNYGYTF,TGTGCCAGCAGTTACTACCGCCTCGGGACAGGGAACTATGGCTACACCTTC
TRBV9,TRBJ1-4,.,.,CASSVDPGTTNEKLFF,TGTGCCAGCAGCGTAGACCCCGGGACAACTAATGAAAAACTGTTTTTT
TRBV18,TRBJ2-1,.,TRBD2,CASSPPGLAGGGYNEQFF,TGTGCCAGCTCACCACCGGGACTAGCGGGAGGGGGCTACAATGAGCAGTTCTTC
TRBV6-5,TRBJ1-2,.,.,CASTTGQIYGYTF,TGTGCCAGCACTACAGGGCAGATCTATGGCTACACCTTC
TRBV5-1,TRBJ2-3,.,TRBD2,CASSSGLAGPFTDTQYF,TGCGCCAGCAGCTCGGGACTAGCGGGGCCCTTCACAGATACGCAGTATTTT
TRBV30,TRBJ1-1,.,TRBD1,CAWSVLWDRLNTEAFF,TGTGCCTGGAGTGTACTGTGGGACAGGCTGAACACTGAAGCTTTCTTT
TRBV30,TRBJ1-5,once,.,CAWNKQGGQPQHF,TGTGCCTGGAATAAACAGGGAGGTCAGCCCCAGCATTTT
TRBV5-4,TRBJ2-7,.,TRBD2,CASSLSLAGAYEQYF,TGTGCCAGCAGCTTGTCCCTAGCGGGAGCCTACGAGCAGTACTTC
TRBV25-1,TRBJ1-1,once,.,CASSAFGEIQEAFF,TGTGCCAGCAGTGCATTTGGGGAGATCCAAGAAGCTTTCTTT